This entry lists 18 T cell receptor beta chains sequenced from one sample in a study of response to subunit inactivated influenza vaccine. Each CDR3 protein is one row after TCRdb ran MiXCR on the RT-PCR reads. In the table there are roughly 190,000 distinct CDR3 sequences, roughly 12% of which are singletons. These data were also reused for a study on T cells expressing NK-cell markers. That report notes: The cDNA for TCR beta came from 5'RACE template switching with UMIs.

Sequences were derived from CD8+ T cells sorted from PBMCs, sampled 11 to 12 days after vaccination. Receptors originate from a man aged 45-60 years who received an inactivated influenza vaccine.

This clonotype came up many times. The chain couples TRBV30 to TRBJ1-1, with D perhaps matching TRBD1 (5 bases). The CDR3 is 13 residues long. Germline CDR1 reads GTSNPN; CDR2 reads SVGIG (reference sequence). V was shortened by 8 bases and J by 4 bases, with 17 bases between the two germline ends. The CDR3 reads CALDRWGGTEAFF. The DNA for the CDR3 is TGTGCCCTGGACCGTTGGGGCGGCACTGAAGCTTTCTTT.

The gene calls are TRBV4-2 and TRBJ2-7; TRBD1 aligns across 7 bases. The length of the CDR3 is 16 residues. Germline CDR1 is LGHNA and CDR2 is YNFKEQ. With V trimmed by 3 bases and J by 0 bases, 8 bases remained unmatched. CDR3 in DNA: TGTGCCAGCAGCCAGACCGGGACAGAGAGCTCCTACGAGCAGTACTTC. It yields the protein CASSQTGTESSYEQYF.

The gene calls are TRBV19 and TRBJ2-1, with D perhaps TRBD2 (6 bases). The CDR3 sequence is 13 residues long. V dropped 5 bases and J dropped 9 bases, with 14 bases sitting between them. The germline V gene has CDR1 LNHDA and CDR2 SQIVND (reference sequence). CDR3 nucleotide sequence: TGTGCCAGTAGTGTGGCGGGATGGAGTGAGCAGTTCTTC. This translates into CASSVAGWSEQFF.

V and J are TRBV9 and TRBJ2-3; no clear D gene. The V end was cut by 4 bases, the J end by 0 bases, with 15 bases between. The germline CDR1 and CDR2 sequences are SGDLS and YYNGEE. The CDR3 contains 16 residues. The DNA for the CDR3 is TGTGCCAGCAGCCCGATTTACGGTTCTAGCACAGATACGCAGTATTTT. Protein product: CASSPIYGSSTDTQYF.

The chain links TRBV2 to TRBJ2-7, with D unclear. The V and J ends lost 6 bases and 0 bases respectively, with 12 bases between them. Per germline, CDR1 SNHLY and CDR2 FYNNEI. The CDR3 is 14 amino acids. The CDR3 sequence is CASSDRTTSYEQYF. For the CDR3, the DNA is TGTGCCAGCAGCGACCGGACGACCTCCTACGAGCAGTACTTC.

This clonotype appeared a few times. The junction departs from the called germline gene at one end, perhaps through a read error. The chain combines TRBV7-7 with TRBJ2-5; tentative D call: TRBD1 (7 bases). Germline V gene lookup returns CDR1 SSHAT and CDR2 FNYEAQ (reference sequence). This CDR3 contains 15 residues. The CDR3 nucleotides read TGTGCTAGCAGCTTACGGCAGGGGGAGGCGGAGACCCAGTACTTC. This sequence encodes CASSLRQGEAETQYF.

The chain joins TRBV7-9 to TRBJ2-1; 9 nucleotides agree with TRBD1. Germline CDR1 reads SEHNR; CDR2 reads FQNEAQ (reference sequence). After removal of 3 bases from V and 4 bases from J, the junction contained 7 bases not matched to a gene. This CDR3 has 16 residues. The DNA of the CDR3 is TGTGCCAGCAGCTTGACACCGGGACAGGGATACAATGAGCAGTTCTTC. Translating it yields CASSLTPGQGYNEQFF.

The table lists this clonotype with a few counts. The CDR3 nucleotides are TGTGCCAGCAGCCCTGGGACTAGCGGGAGACGGGAGCTGTTTTTT. It translates to CASSPGTSGRRELFF. The chain uses TRBV6-1 and TRBJ2-2; 14 bases match TRBD2. This CDR3 is 15 amino acids long. CDR1 and CDR2 from the germline V gene are MNHNS and SASEGT. After removal of 6 bases from V and 9 bases from J, the junction contained 6 bases not matched to a gene.

A few counts support this clonotype. V gene TRBV18 combines with J gene TRBJ2-3; 10 positions agree with TRBD2. The CDR3 consists of 15 residues. In germline, CDR1 is KGHSH, CDR2 LQKENI. V was pared by 4 bases and J by 6 bases, with 7 bases of the junction left unmatched. CDR3 in amino acids: CASSRSGGAADTQYF. The CDR3, as DNA: TGTGCCAGCTCACGCAGCGGGGGGGCCGCTGATACGCAGTATTTT.

This clonotype showed up just a few times. The chain employs TRBV15 and TRBJ2-3; 9 bases agree with TRBD1. The J segment lost 3 bases and the V segment lost 10 bases, leaving 11 bases of the junction unmatched. From germline, CDR1 is LNHNV and CDR2 YYDKDF (reference sequence). The CDR3 sequence is 15 residues long. CDR3 sequence reads: CAIQFRDRATDTQYF. DNA of the CDR3: TGTGCCATCCAATTCCGGGACAGGGCTACAGATACGCAGTATTTT.

This clonotype has a count of ten or more. The chain links TRBV10-3 to TRBJ1-2; D gene uncertain. This CDR3 has 12 residues. The ends were cut back, 0 bases at V and 12 bases at J, with 11 bases in the middle. Germline CDR1 reads ENHRY; CDR2 reads SYGVKD. The CDR3 DNA follows: TGTGCCATCAGTGAGTCAGGCGCCCACAACACCTTC. It translates to CAISESGAHNTF.

This clonotype was seen ten or more times. The chain employs TRBV20-1 and TRBJ2-1; possible D gene TRBD2, 5 bases. Germline V gene sequence: CDR1 DFQATT, CDR2 SNEGSKA (reference sequence). V lost 6 bases, J lost 6 bases, and 12 bases lay in between. The CDR3 runs 12 residues. DNA of the CDR3: TGCAGTGCCCGCGGCGGACTCAATGAGCAGTTCTTC. Protein sequence: CSARGGLNEQFF.

The chain recombines TRBV20-1 with TRBJ1-1; possibly TRBD1 for D (5 bases). CDR1 and CDR2 from the germline V gene are DFQATT and SNEGSKA (reference sequence). CDR3 length: 13 residues. V lost 0 bases to trimming and J lost 4 bases, with 9 bases between them. The CDR3 DNA sequence: TGCAGTGCTAGAGATCCCCAGGGCACTGAAGCTTTCTTT. The encoded protein is CSARDPQGTEAFF.

This clonotype was found a few times. The chain has TRBV5-1 and TRBJ2-5; D uncertain. The germline gives CDR1 SGHRS, CDR2 YFSETQ. This CDR3 spans 14 amino acids. V gave up 3 bases and J gave up 3 bases, with 12 bases separating them. CDR3 residues: CASSSRVLKETQYF. The DNA for the CDR3 is TGCGCCAGCAGCTCCCGGGTACTCAAAGAGACCCAGTACTTC.

The chain recombines TRBV6-2 or TRBV6-3 with TRBJ2-4; 9 bases align to TRBD1. The V gene's germline CDR1 is MNHEY and CDR2 SVGEGT. The junction had 6 bases not matched to a gene; V was cut back by 5 bases and J by 7 bases. The CDR3 has 14 amino acids. The DNA for the CDR3 is TGTGCCAGCAGTCAGGGACAGGGAAACAACATTCAGTACTTC. Its protein product is CASSQGQGNNIQYF.

This clonotype came up many times. This chain links TRBV5-1 with TRBJ2-1; D assignment may be TRBD1 or TRBD2 (6 bases each). CDR3 length equals 16 residues. CDR1 and CDR2 from the germline V gene are SGHRS and YFSETQ. V was shortened by 1 base and J by 2 bases, with 13 bases between the two germline ends. CDR3 in amino acids: CASSLSGGGTYNEQFF. The CDR3 region has the DNA TGCGCCAGCAGCTTGTCCGGGGGCGGGACCTACAATGAGCAGTTCTTC.

There are a few counts of this clonotype. V and J are TRBV10-3 and TRBJ1-2; 7 nucleotides agree with TRBD1. Germline CDR1 and CDR2: ENHRY and SYGVKD. J lost 7 bases, V lost 6 bases, and 17 bases had no gene match. The CDR3 has 16 amino acids. The CDR3 loop is CAISTYPAQGPGGYTF. The CDR3 region has the DNA TGTGCCATCAGCACCTACCCGGCACAGGGGCCAGGTGGCTACACCTTC.

This clonotype was seen more than once but under ten times. The chain carries TRBV19 and TRBJ2-7, with D hard to call. V lost 3 bases, J lost 1 base, and 16 bases lay in between. CDR1 and CDR2 (germline): LNHDA, SQIVND (reference sequence). The CDR3 loop spans 16 amino acids. CDR3 protein: CASSISGSGESYEQYF. The CDR3 DNA is TGTGCCAGTAGTATTTCGGGTTCAGGAGAGTCCTACGAGCAGTACTTC.